These 11 T cell receptor beta chains originate from one sample sequenced in a study of cytomegalovirus exposure and HLA in healthy donors. Use of 60 Vbeta and 13 Jbeta primers characterized the PCR. Libraries were prepared by immunoSEQ multiplex PCR; TCRdb keeps only in-frame clonotypes and omits some of them. Recorded for this sample: roughly 220,000 clones. The specimen sequenced was PBMCs. These receptors were obtained from a girl aged 2-10 years in good health and CMV-seropositive.

DNA for the CDR3: TGTGCCAGCAGCTTGGGCAGGGAAGGTGGCTACACCTTC. Protein sequence: CASSLGREGGYTF. The chain has TRBV5-6 and TRBJ1-2; D is possibly TRBD1 (5 bases). This CDR3 is 13 amino acids long. Germline V gene lookup returns CDR1 SGHDT and CDR2 YYEEEE. V was cut by 0 bases and J by 7 bases, with 10 bases left in between.

Concerning this clone: Other DNA sequences in this specimen translate into the identical CDR3. This chain uses TRBV29-1 with TRBJ2-7; a possible D gene is TRBD1 (6 bases). V was clipped by 6 bases and J by 2 bases, with 11 bases between them. Germline V lookup: CDR1 SQVTM, CDR2 ANQGSEA. The CDR3 covers 12 residues. CDR3 protein: CSVADRAYEQYF. In DNA form, the CDR3 reads TGCAGCGTCGCGGACAGAGCCTACGAGCAGTACTTC.

A remark on this clone: Sequence at one end of the junction differs from germline and may be a read error. The V and J genes are TRBV5-1 and TRBJ1-1, with D maybe TRBD1 (5 bases). Looked up from germline, CDR1 is SGHRS and CDR2 is YFSETQ. This CDR3 spans 16 amino acids. In DNA form, the CDR3 reads TGCGCCAGCAGCTTTCGGGGGACCCATATGAAGACTGAAGCTTTCTTT. Encoded protein: CASSFRGTHMKTEAFF.

The chain has TRBV6-5 and TRBJ1-1; D gene unclear. Germline-derived CDR1 and CDR2 are MNHEY and SVGAGI. Deletions cut 6 bases from V and 3 bases from J, with 11 bases between. The CDR3 spans 13 residues. The CDR3: CASRPPADTEAFF. Here the CDR3 DNA reads TGTGCCAGCAGACCGCCGGCGGACACTGAAGCTTTCTTT.

The chain couples TRBV7-4 to TRBJ2-1, with D perhaps matching TRBD2 (6 bases). The V end was cut by 3 bases, the J end by 0 bases, with 12 bases between. CDR1 and CDR2 (germline): SGHVT, SQSDAQ. This CDR3 spans 16 amino acids. This chain's CDR3 is CASSFSSVSSYNEQFF. In DNA form, the CDR3 reads TGTGCCAGCAGCTTTTCTAGCGTGAGCTCCTACAATGAGCAGTTCTTC.

This chain joins TRBV6-1 and TRBJ1-5, with D uncertain. The V gene's germline CDR1 is MNHNS and CDR2 SASEGT. Trimming took 1 base from V and 3 from J, leaving 13 bases between them. CDR3 length: 16 residues. The CDR3 DNA reads as TGTGCCAGCAGTGAAGAGCCCCCATTCGACAATCAGCCCCAGCATTTT. Amino acid sequence: CASSEEPPFDNQPQHF.

The chain carries TRBV11-2 and TRBJ1-1; the D is unclear. The germline V gene encodes CDR1 SGHAT and CDR2 FQNNGV. Deletions cut 5 bases from V and 1 base from J, with 11 bases between. This CDR3 comprises 14 residues. The CDR3 sequence is CASSPYSGNTEAFF. DNA of the CDR3: TGTGCCAGCAGCCCATATTCAGGGAACACTGAAGCTTTCTTT.

This chain connects TRBV7-8 to TRBJ2-3; D unclear. V was pared by 0 bases and J by 0 bases, with 7 bases between. In germline, CDR1 is SGHVS, CDR2 FQNEAQ. There are 15 residues in the CDR3. The CDR3 loop reads CASSLAQRSTDTQYF. The CDR3 bases are TGTGCCAGCAGCTTAGCCCAGCGAAGCACAGATACGCAGTATTTT.

V is TRBV30 and J is TRBJ2-2; tentatively, D is TRBD2 (6 bases). V lost 0 bases, J lost 6 bases, and 14 bases lay in between. The CDR3 is made up of 15 amino acids. From germline, CDR1 is GTSNPN and CDR2 SVGIG (reference sequence). The CDR3 loop is CAWSVWGLNPGELFF. CDR3 sequence (DNA): TGTGCCTGGAGTGTATGGGGACTCAACCCCGGGGAGCTGTTTTTT.

The chain links TRBV30 to TRBJ2-7, with 10 bases identical to TRBD1. V gave up 5 bases and J gave up 6 bases; unmatched junction bases: 13. CDR1 is GTSNPN, CDR2 SVGIG, per germline (reference sequence). There are 15 residues in the CDR3. DNA for the CDR3: TGTGCCTGGGTGGTACCGGGACAGGGGATAGCCGAGCAGTACTTC. It is translated as CAWVVPGQGIAEQYF.

The chain employs TRBV6-5 and TRBJ2-7; the match to TRBD1 covers 8 bases. The V gene's germline CDR1 is MNHEY and CDR2 SVGAGI. With 2 bases clipped from V and 1 base from J, the junction kept 7 bases outside the gene matches. The CDR3 has 16 residues. CDR3 protein: CASSYTGTGDSYEQYF. CDR3 nucleotide sequence: TGTGCCAGCAGTTACACCGGGACAGGCGATTCCTACGAGCAGTACTTC.